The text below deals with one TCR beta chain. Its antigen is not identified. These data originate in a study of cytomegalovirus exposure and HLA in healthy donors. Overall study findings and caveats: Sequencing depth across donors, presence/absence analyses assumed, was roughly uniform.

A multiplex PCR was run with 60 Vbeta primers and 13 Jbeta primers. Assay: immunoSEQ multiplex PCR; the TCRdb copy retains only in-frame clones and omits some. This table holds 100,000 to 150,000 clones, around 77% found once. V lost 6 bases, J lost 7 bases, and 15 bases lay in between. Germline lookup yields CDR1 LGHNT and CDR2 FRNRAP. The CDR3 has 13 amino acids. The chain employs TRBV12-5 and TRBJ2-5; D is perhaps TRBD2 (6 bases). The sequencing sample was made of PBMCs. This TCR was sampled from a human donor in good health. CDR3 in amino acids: CASGSGREGTQYF. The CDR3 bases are TGTGCTAGTGGCAGCGGGCGGGAAGGGACCCAGTACTTC.